This T cell receptor (beta chain) is drawn from a study of blood T cell repertoires in COVID-19. In the study overall: There were acute and convalescent COVID-19 samples, and they came from the United States, Italy and Spain.

Profiling relied on immunoSEQ multiplex PCR, and the TCRdb table lists in-frame clones only, not all of them. This table has 200,000 or so clones, around 85% appearing once. Trimming took 4 bases from V and 8 from J; bases not matched to a gene: 3. This CDR3 has 14 residues. Germline V gene sequence: CDR1 SGHNT, CDR2 YYREEE (reference sequence). The clonotype comes from a human donor in a cohort sampled during active COVID-19. The chain joins TRBV5-4 to TRBJ2-3, with 14 bases matching TRBD2. Specimen: peripheral blood. CDR3 sequence (DNA): TGTGCCAGCAGCGTCGGACTAGCGGGAGGTACGCAGTATTTT. Amino acids: CASSVGLAGGTQYF.